By its share, the clone carrying this T cell receptor beta chain is large (0.1 to 1%). Its cognate antigen is unknown. The data are from a study of vaccination and CD4 T cells after COVID-19. As for treatment: roughly ten-day PBMC culture with coronavirus spike peptide pools or control peptides (ViraFEST assay). The Oncomine TCR Beta short-read assay generated sequence data from the DNA of cultured CD4+ T cells. TCRdb reprocessed the PCR reads with MiXCR, giving one entry per CDR3 protein. The table includes approximately 9,300 distinct CDR3 sequences, about 52% detected once. The germline CDR1 and CDR2 sequences are MGHRA and YSYEKL. V gave up 4 bases and J gave up 0 bases, with 12 bases separating them. This CDR3 is built from 16 residues.

The V and J genes are TRBV4-1 and TRBJ1-4; the D is unclear. The specimen was CD4+ T cells from blood, cultured in vitro. This receptor was obtained from a human donor who had recovered from COVID-19. CDR3 amino acids: CASSRALGATNEKLFF. The CDR3 bases are TGCGCCAGCAGCCGCGCCCTCGGGGCAACTAATGAAAAACTGTTTTTT.